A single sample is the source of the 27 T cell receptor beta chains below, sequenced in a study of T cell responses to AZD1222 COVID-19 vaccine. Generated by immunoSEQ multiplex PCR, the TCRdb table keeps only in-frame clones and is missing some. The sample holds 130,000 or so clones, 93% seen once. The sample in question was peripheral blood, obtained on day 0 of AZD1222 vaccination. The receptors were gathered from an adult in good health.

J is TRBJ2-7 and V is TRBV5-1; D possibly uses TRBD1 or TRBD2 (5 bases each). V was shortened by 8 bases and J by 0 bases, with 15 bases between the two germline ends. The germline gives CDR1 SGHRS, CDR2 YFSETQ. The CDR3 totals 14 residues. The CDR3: CASRRDVSSYEQYF. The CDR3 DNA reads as TGCGCCAGTAGACGGGACGTCAGCTCCTACGAGCAGTACTTC. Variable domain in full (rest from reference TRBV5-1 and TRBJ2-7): KAGVTQTPRYLIKTRGQQVTLSCSPISGHRSVSWYQQTPGQGLQFLFEYFSETQRNKGNFPGRFSGRQFSNSRSEMNVSTLELGDSALYLCASRRDVSSYEQYFGPGTRLTVT.

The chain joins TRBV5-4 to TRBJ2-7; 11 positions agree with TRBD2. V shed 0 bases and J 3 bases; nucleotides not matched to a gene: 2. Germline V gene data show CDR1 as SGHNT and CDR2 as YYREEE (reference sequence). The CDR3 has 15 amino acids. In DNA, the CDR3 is TGTGCCAGCAGCTTGGTAGCGGGAGGGATCTACGAGCAGTACTTC. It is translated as CASSLVAGGIYEQYF.

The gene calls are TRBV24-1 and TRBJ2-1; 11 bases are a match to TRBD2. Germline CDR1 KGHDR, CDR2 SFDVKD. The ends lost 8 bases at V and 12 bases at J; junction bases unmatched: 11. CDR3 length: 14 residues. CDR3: CATTPTSGIYGQFF. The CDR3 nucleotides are TGTGCCACCACTCCGACTAGCGGGATATATGGGCAGTTCTTC.

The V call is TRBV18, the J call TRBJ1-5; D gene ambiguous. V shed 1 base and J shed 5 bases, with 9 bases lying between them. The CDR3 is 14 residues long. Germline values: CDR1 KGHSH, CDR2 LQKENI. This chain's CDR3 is CASSPLGPDQPQHF. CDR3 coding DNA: TGTGCCAGCTCACCACTCGGACCCGATCAGCCCCAGCATTTT.

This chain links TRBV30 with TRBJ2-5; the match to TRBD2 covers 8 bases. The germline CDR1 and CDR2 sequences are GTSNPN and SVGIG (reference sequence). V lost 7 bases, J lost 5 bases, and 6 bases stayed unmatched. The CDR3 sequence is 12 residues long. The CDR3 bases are TGTGCCTTCAACGGGGGGGGTGAGACCCAGTACTTC. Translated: CAFNGGGETQYF.

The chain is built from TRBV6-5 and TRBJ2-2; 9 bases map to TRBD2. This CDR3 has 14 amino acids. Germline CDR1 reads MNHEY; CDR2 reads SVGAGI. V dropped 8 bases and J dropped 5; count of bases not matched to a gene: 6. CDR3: CASAGLAWTGELFF. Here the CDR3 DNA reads TGTGCCAGCGCCGGACTAGCGTGGACCGGGGAGCTGTTTTTT.

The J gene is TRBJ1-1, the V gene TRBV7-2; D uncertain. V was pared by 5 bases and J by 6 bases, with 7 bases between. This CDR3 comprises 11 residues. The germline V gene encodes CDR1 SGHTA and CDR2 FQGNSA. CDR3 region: CASSLLAEAFF. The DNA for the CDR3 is TGTGCCAGCAGCCTCCTTGCTGAAGCTTTCTTT.

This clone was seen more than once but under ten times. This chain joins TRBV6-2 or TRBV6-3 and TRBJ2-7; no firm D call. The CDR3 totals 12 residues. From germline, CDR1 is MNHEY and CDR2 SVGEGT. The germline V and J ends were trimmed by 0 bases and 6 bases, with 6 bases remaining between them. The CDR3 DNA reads TGTGCCAGCAGTTACTCGGTGATCGAGCAGTACTTC. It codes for CASSYSVIEQYF.

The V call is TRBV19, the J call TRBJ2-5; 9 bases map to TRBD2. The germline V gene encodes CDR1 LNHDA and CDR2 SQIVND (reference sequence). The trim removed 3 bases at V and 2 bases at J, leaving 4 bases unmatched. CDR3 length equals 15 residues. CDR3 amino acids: CASSMYSGRQETQYF. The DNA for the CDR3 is TGTGCCAGTAGTATGTATAGCGGGAGACAAGAGACCCAGTACTTC.

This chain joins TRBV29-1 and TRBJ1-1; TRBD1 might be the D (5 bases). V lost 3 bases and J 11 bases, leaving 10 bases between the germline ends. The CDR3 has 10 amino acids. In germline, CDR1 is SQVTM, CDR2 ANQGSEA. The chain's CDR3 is CSVEGPSAFF. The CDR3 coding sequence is TGCAGCGTTGAGGGGCCTTCGGCTTTCTTT.

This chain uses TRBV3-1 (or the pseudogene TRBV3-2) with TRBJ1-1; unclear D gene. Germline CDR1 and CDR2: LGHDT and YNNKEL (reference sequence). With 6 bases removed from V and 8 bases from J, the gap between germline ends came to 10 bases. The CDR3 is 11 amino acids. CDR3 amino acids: CASRGTGEAFF. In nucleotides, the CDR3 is TGTGCCAGCAGGGGAACGGGAGAAGCTTTCTTT.

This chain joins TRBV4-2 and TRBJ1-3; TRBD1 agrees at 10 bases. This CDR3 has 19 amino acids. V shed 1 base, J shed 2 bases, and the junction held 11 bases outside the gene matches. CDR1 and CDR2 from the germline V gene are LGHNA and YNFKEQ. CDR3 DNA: TGTGCCAGCAGCCAAGGGCTCGGGGACAGGGGTTCGGCTGGAAACACCATATATTTT. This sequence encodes CASSQGLGDRGSAGNTIYF.

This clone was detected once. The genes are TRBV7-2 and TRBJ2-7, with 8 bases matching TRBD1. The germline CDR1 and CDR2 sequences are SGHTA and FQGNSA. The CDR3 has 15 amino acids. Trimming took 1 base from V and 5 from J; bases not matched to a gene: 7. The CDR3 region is CASSLGGTGVDEQYF. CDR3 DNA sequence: TGTGCCAGCAGCTTAGGAGGGACAGGTGTTGACGAGCAGTACTTC.

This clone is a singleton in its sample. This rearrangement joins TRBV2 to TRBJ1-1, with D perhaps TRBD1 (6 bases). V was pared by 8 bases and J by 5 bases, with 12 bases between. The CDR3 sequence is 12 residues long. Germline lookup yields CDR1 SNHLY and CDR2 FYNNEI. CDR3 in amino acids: CASLGGLTEAFF. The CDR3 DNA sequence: TGTGCCAGCCTAGGGGGTTTGACTGAAGCTTTCTTT.

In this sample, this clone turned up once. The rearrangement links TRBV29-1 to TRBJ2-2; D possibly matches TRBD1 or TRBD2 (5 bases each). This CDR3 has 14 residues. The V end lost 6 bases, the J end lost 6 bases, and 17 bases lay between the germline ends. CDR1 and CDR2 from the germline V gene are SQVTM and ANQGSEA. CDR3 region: CSVGYTRGAGELFF. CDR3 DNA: TGCAGCGTCGGATACACCCGAGGGGCCGGGGAGCTGTTTTTT.

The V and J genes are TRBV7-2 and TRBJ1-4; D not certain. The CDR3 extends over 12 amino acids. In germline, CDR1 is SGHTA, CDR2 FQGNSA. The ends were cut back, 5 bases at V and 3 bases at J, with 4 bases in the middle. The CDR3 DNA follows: TGTGCCAGCAGCCAACCTAATGAAAAACTGTTTTTT. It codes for CASSQPNEKLFF.

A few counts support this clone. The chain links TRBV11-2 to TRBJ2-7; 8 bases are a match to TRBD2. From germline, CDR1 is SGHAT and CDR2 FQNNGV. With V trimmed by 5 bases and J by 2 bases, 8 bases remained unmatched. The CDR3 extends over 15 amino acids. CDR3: CASSPRGGDTYEQYF. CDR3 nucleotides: TGTGCCAGCAGCCCCCGGGGGGGGGACACCTACGAGCAGTACTTC.

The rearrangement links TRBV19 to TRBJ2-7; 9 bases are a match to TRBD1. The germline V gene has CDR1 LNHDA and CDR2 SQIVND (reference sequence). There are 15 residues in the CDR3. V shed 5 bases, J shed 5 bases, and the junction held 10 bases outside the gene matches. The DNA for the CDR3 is TGTGCCAGTAGTCCCCAAGGACAGGGGAATGACGAGCAGTACTTC. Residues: CASSPQGQGNDEQYF.

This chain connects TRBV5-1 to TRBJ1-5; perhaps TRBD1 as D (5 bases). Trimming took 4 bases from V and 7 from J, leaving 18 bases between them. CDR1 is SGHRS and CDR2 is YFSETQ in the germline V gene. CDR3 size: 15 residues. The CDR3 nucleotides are TGCGCCAGCAGCATAAGCCCAGGGAGGGGACAGCCCCAGCATTTT. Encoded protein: CASSISPGRGQPQHF.

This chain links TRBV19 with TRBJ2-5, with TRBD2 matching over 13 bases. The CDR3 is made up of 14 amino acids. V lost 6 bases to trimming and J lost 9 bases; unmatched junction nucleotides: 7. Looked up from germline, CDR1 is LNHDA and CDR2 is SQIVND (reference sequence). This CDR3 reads CASRTSGGPQAQYF. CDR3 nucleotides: TGTGCCAGTAGGACTAGCGGGGGGCCCCAGGCCCAGTACTTC.

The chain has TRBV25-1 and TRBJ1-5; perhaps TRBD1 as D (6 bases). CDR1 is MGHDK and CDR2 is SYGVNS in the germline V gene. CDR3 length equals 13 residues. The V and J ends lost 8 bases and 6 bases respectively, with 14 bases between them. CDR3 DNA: TGTGCCAGCGGAGGGAAGGGGGGTCAGCCCCAGCATTTT. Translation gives CASGGKGGQPQHF.

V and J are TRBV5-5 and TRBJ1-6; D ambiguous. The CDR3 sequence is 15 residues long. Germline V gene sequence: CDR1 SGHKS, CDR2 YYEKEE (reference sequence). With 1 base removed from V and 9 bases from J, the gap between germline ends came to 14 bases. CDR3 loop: CASSLSLQRGSPLHF. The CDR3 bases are TGTGCCAGCAGCTTGAGTCTACAGCGGGGTTCACCCCTCCACTTT.

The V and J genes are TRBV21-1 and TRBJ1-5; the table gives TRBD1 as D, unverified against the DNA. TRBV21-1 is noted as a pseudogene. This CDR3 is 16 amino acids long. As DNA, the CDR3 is TGTGCCAGCAGCATGGGGCGACAGGGGGCGGATCAGCCCCAGCATTTT. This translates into CASSMGRQGADQPQHF.

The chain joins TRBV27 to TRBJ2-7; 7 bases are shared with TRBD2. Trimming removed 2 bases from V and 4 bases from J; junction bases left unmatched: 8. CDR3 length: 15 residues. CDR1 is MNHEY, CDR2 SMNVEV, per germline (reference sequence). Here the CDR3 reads CASSLGAGARYEQYF. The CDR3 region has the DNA TGTGCCAGCAGTTTAGGTGCGGGAGCTCGGTACGAGCAGTACTTC.

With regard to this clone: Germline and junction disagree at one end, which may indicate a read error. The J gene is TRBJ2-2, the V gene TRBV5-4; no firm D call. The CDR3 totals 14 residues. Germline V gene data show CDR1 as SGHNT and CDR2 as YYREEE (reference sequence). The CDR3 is CASSLPPNNGELFF. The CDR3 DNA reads TGTGCCAGCAGCTTGCCCCCCAACAACGGGGAGCTGTTTTTT.

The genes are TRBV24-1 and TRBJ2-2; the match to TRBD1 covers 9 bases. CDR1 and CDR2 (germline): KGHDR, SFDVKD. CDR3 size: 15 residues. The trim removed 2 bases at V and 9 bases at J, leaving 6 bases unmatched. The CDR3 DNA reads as TGTGCCACCAGTGATTGGACAGGGGCGACCCGGGAGCTGTTTTTT. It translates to CATSDWTGATRELFF.

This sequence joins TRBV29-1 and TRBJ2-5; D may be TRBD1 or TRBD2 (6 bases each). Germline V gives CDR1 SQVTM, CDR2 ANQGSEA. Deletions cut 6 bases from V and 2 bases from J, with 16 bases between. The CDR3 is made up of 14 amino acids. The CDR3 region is CSVGMGGSQETQYF. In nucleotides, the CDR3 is TGCAGCGTGGGAATGGGGGGCTCACAAGAGACCCAGTACTTC.